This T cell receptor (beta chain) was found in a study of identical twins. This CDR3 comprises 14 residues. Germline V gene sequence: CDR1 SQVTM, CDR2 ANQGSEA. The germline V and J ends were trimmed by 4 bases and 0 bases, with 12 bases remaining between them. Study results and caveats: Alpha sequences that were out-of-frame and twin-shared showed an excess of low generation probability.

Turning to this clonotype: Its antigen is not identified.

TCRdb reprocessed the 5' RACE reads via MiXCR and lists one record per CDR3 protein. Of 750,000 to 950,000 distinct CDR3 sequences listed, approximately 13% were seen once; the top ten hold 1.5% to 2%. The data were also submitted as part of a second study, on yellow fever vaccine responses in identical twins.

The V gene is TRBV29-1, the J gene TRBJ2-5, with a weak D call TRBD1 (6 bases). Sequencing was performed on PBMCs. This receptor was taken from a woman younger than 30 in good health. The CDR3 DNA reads TGCAGCGTTGTTGAGGACAGATACCAAGAGACCCAGTACTTC. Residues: CSVVEDRYQETQYF.